This TCR beta chain was documented in a study of blood T cells in healthy people across ages. Study-wide results and limits: Unsorted PBMC material precluded a definitive naive versus antigen-experienced comparison. When one million T cells were used, diversity estimates were thought to be underestimates.

Comments on this clonotype: Its antigen is not known.

Sample-barcoded 5' priming and a J-beta primer mix drove a second PCR of 7 to 11 cycles. From the 5' RACE reads, TCRdb called clonotypes with MiXCR, one entry per CDR3 protein. The sample lists 1.5 million to 2 million distinct CDR3 sequences; around 50% were seen once. This clonotype originated in a woman aged 40 to 50 in good health. Sequenced: blood.

The CDR3 sequence: CASSSVTGGSPLHF. The CDR3 coding sequence is TGTGCCAGCTCTTCCGTCACAGGGGGTTCACCCCTCCACTTT. This chain links TRBV7-9 with TRBJ1-6; TRBD1 agrees at 8 bases. Unmatched junction bases numbered 9, after V lost 8 bases and J lost 9 bases. The CDR3 is 14 residues long. CDR1 and CDR2 (germline): SEHNR, FQNEAQ (reference sequence).